By share, the clone carrying this TCR beta chain ranks as medium-sized (0.01 to 0.1%). The sample originates from a study of blood T cell repertoires in COVID-19. Germline V gives CDR1 MDHEN, CDR2 SYDVKM. V dropped 6 bases and J dropped 4; count of bases not matched to a gene: 8. The CDR3 is 15 amino acids. Sequencing was performed with immunoSEQ multiplex PCR; in TCRdb, only in-frame clones are kept and a portion is missing. The table has 230,000 or so clones, around nine tenths seen once; the top ten hold about 14%. Sequenced: PBMCs or T cells enriched from blood (not recorded which). The chain combines TRBV28 with TRBJ2-1; TRBD2 aligns across 8 bases. This TCR was sampled from a woman in her 50s with acute COVID-19. The CDR3 DNA reads as TGTGCCAGCAGGCCGGGACTAGGAGATTACAATGAGCAGTTCTTC. Translated, it gives CASRPGLGDYNEQFF.